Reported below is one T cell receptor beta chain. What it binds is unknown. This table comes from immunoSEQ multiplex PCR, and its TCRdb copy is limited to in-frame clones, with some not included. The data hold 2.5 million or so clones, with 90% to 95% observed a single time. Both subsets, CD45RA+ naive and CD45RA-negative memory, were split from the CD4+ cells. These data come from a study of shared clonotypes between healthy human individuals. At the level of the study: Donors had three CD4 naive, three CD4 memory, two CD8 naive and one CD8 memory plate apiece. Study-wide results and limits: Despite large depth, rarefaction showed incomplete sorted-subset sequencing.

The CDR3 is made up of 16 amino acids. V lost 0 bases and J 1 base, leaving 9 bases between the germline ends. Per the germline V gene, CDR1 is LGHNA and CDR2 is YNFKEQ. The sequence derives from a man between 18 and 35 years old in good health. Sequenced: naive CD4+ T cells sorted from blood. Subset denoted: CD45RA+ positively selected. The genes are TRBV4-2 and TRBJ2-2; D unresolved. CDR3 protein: CASSQEGTLNTGELFF. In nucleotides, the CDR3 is TGTGCCAGCAGCCAAGAAGGCACTCTGAACACCGGGGAGCTGTTTTTT.